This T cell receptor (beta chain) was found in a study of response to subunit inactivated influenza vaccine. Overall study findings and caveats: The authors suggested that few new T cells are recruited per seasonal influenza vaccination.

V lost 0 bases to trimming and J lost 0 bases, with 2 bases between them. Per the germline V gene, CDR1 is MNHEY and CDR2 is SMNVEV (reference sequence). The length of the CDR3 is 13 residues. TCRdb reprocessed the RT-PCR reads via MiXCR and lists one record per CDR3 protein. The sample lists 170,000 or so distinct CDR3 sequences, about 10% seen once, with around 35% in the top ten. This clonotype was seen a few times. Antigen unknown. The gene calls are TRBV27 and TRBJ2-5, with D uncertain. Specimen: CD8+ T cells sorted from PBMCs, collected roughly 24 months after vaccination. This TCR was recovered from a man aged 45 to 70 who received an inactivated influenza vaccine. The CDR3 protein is CASSLSDQETQYF. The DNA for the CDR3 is TGTGCCAGCAGTTTATCGGACCAAGAGACCCAGTACTTC.